This TCR beta chain came from a study of blood T cell repertoires in COVID-19. For the study at large: Italy, Spain and the United States were the sources of the convalescent and acute COVID-19 samples.

The V gene's germline CDR1 is MNHEY and CDR2 SMNVEV (reference sequence). J lost 4 bases, V lost 4 bases, and 9 bases had no gene match. The CDR3 runs 15 residues. TCRdb keeps only in-frame clones here, not all; method: immunoSEQ multiplex PCR. There are some 70,000 clones in the sample; about four fifths occur only once, and roughly 5.3% lies in the top ten. V and J are TRBV27 and TRBJ2-5; 7 positions match TRBD1. The sequence came from a man aged 50 to 59 with active COVID-19. The specimen sequenced was peripheral blood. This chain's CDR3 is CASSSTQTGRETQYF. DNA for the CDR3: TGTGCCAGCAGTTCGACCCAGACAGGGAGAGAGACCCAGTACTTC.